Each of the 13 T cell receptor beta chains below was sequenced from the same sample in a study of T cell responses to AZD1222 COVID-19 vaccine. The repertoire was sequenced with immunoSEQ multiplex PCR; TCRdb's copy has only in-frame clones and lacks some. Here the sample spans 150,000 to 200,000 clones, just under 90% being singletons. Material: peripheral blood, obtained on day 0 of AZD1222 vaccination. These receptors came from an adult in good health.

V and J are TRBV7-2 and TRBJ2-3; no reliable D call. The germline V and J ends were trimmed by 8 bases and 2 bases, with 14 bases remaining between them. Germline V lookup: CDR1 SGHTA, CDR2 FQGNSA. The CDR3 is made up of 14 amino acids. This CDR3 reads CASEIAPNTDTQYF. In DNA, the CDR3 is TGTGCCAGCGAAATCGCTCCGAACACAGATACGCAGTATTTT.

This clone was picked up one time. The J gene is TRBJ2-3, the V gene TRBV30; D is unclear. The ends were cut back, 2 bases at V and 2 bases at J, with 14 bases in the middle. Germline CDR1 and CDR2: GTSNPN and SVGIG (reference sequence). CDR3 length: 15 amino acids. The CDR3 DNA follows: TGTGCCTGGAGTTCCGGCGTAGCTCCCACAGATACGCAGTATTTT. Protein: CAWSSGVAPTDTQYF.

The chain has TRBV14 and TRBJ1-1; 10 bases match TRBD1. This CDR3 spans 16 amino acids. Germline V gene data show CDR1 as SGHDN and CDR2 as FVKESK. Germline trimming cut 2 bases from V and 7 bases from J; bases unmatched to any gene: 10. CDR3: CASSQIPGQGTLEAFF. The CDR3 DNA reads as TGTGCCAGCAGCCAAATTCCGGGACAGGGGACACTTGAAGCTTTCTTT.

This chain connects TRBV19 to TRBJ1-5; TRBD1 matches 8 bases. The CDR3 covers 14 residues. Germline V CDR1 and CDR2: LNHDA, SQIVND (reference sequence). The V gene end was trimmed by 4 bases and the J gene end by 3 bases; junction bases not matched to a gene: 2. Written as DNA, the CDR3 is TGTGCCAGTAGTACGACAGGGGACAATCAGCCCCAGCATTTT. Protein sequence: CASSTTGDNQPQHF.

In its sample, this clone was seen once. This sequence joins TRBV12-3 or TRBV12-4 and TRBJ2-7; 8 positions agree with TRBD1. CDR3 length: 12 residues. Trimming cost V 7 bases and J 5 bases; bases outside gene matches: 4. This CDR3 reads CASTKTGDEQYF. The CDR3 nucleotides are TGTGCCAGCACCAAGACAGGGGACGAGCAGTACTTC.

The rearrangement joins TRBV6-5 to TRBJ2-7; D is uncertain. The V gene lost 2 bases and the J gene lost 0 bases, with 5 bases spanning the gap. The length of the CDR3 is 13 residues. The V gene's germline CDR1 is MNHEY and CDR2 SVGAGI. CDR3 amino acids: CASSYTPSYEQYF. The CDR3 region has the DNA TGTGCCAGCAGTTACACCCCCTCCTACGAGCAGTACTTC.

The chain has TRBV6-5 and TRBJ2-2; D not certain. The V gene's germline CDR1 is MNHEY and CDR2 SVGAGI. V dropped 5 bases and J dropped 7 bases, with 11 bases sitting between them. This CDR3 region has 13 residues. CDR3 sequence (DNA): TGTGCCAGCAGTACCCTACAAGTCGGGGAGCTGTTTTTT. It encodes CASSTLQVGELFF.

This chain joins TRBV18 and TRBJ2-7, with D perhaps matching TRBD2 (5 bases). Deletions cut 8 bases from V and 4 bases from J, with 24 bases between. CDR1 KGHSH and CDR2 LQKENI come from the germline V gene. The CDR3 loop spans 16 amino acids. CDR3 sequence reads: CASQLQNSGSDYEQYF. As DNA, the CDR3 is TGTGCCAGCCAACTACAAAACTCGGGAAGCGATTACGAGCAGTACTTC.

The V gene is TRBV2, the J gene TRBJ1-5, with 11 bases identical to TRBD1. The CDR3 contains 15 residues. From germline, CDR1 is SNHLY and CDR2 FYNNEI. Unmatched junction bases numbered 4, after V lost 3 bases and J lost 6 bases. CDR3 in amino acids: CASSDWTGGGQPQHF. DNA of the CDR3: TGTGCCAGCAGTGACTGGACAGGGGGCGGTCAGCCCCAGCATTTT.

This clone came up once. J is TRBJ2-7 and V is TRBV7-9, with D hard to call. Trimming cost V 5 bases and J 2 bases, with 13 bases left between them. The CDR3 length is 14 residues. CDR1 is SEHNR, CDR2 FQNEAQ, per germline (reference sequence). In DNA, the CDR3 is TGTGCCAGCAGCCCCCCTACCGGTACCTACGAGCAGTACTTC. Its protein product is CASSPPTGTYEQYF.

This clone was seen a few times. Written as DNA, the CDR3 is TGTGCCAGCAGCTCGGACGGGACTCGAGAGAACGAGCAGTTCTTC. Translated, it gives CASSSDGTRENEQFF. The chain combines TRBV7-2 with TRBJ2-1; maybe TRBD2 (6 bases). There are 15 residues in the CDR3. V lost 4 bases to trimming and J lost 10 bases, with 20 bases between them. In germline, CDR1 is SGHTA, CDR2 FQGNSA. The whole variable domain, filled in from reference TRBV7-2 and TRBJ2-1, reads GAGVSQSPSNKVTEKGKDVELRCDPISGHTALYWYRQSLGQGLEFLIYFQGNSAPDKSGLPSDRFSAERTGGSVSTLTIQRTQQEDSAVYLCASSSDGTRENEQFFGPGTRLTVL.

This chain joins TRBV19 and TRBJ1-1; tentative D call: TRBD1 (5 bases). Germline CDR1 is LNHDA and CDR2 is SQIVND (reference sequence). The CDR3 length is 17 residues. V was clipped by 3 bases and J by 0 bases, with 17 bases between them. CDR3 nucleotides: TGTGCCAGTAGTATGCGGACGGGGACGCTCATGAACACTGAAGCTTTCTTT. It codes for CASSMRTGTLMNTEAFF.

The chain employs TRBV28 and TRBJ2-7; 12 positions match TRBD2. V lost 4 bases to trimming and J lost 7 bases; unmatched junction nucleotides: 14. The germline CDR1 and CDR2 sequences are MDHEN and SYDVKM. This CDR3 comprises 17 residues. CDR3 loop: CASSSFDLAGGPGEQYF. CDR3 coding DNA: TGTGCCAGCAGTTCCTTCGACCTAGCGGGAGGGCCTGGGGAGCAGTACTTC.